This T cell receptor (beta chain) emerged from a study of T cells in Graves' hyperthyroidism and ophthalmopathy. Study at large: Peripheral blood sampling occurred at initial diagnosis, before any treatment.

The germline gives CDR1 DFQATT, CDR2 SNEGSKA (reference sequence). CDR3 length equals 15 residues. V shed 3 bases and J 1 base; nucleotides not matched to a gene: 8. General study points: Through a model of 13 V-J features, ophthalmopathy was separated from stable hyperthyroidism.

Diagnosis rested on symptoms, serum thyroxine and TRAb, thyroid ultrasound, and orbital computed tomography. Amplified TCR beta CDR3 regions came from RNA transcripts. A first-round RT-PCR of the TCR CDR3 used the HTBI primer set. TCRdb re-called the multiplex PCR reads through MiXCR, storing one row per CDR3 protein. This sample has about 770,000 distinct CDR3 sequences, with 18% found just once. This clonotype was seen repeatedly, ten times or more. Its target is unknown. The sequenced material came from blood. The sequence came from a woman aged 45 to 65 with Graves' hyperthyroidism that later progressed to Graves' ophthalmopathy. V is TRBV20-1 and J is TRBJ1-2; TRBD1 matches 7 bases. CDR3 residues: CSASPGQQINYGYTF. The CDR3, as DNA: TGCAGTGCTAGCCCGGGACAGCAGATTAACTATGGCTACACCTTC.